One sample yielded the 32 T cell receptor beta chains listed below, sequenced in a study of graft-versus-host responses after intestinal transplantation. These receptors have no known antigen. The protocol was immunoSEQ multiplex PCR, while the TCRdb copy is restricted to in-frame clones and leaves out a portion. The repertoire holds 65,000 to 90,000 clones, with around 92% as singletons. Sample: unstimulated CD8+ T cells sorted from spleen or lymph node cells, taken before intestinal transplant. Receptors originate from a human donor who received an intestinal transplant.

This chain joins TRBV11-2 and TRBJ2-3, with TRBD2 matching 10 bases. J gave up 6 bases and V 1 base, and 7 bases lay outside the gene matches. This CDR3 spans 16 amino acids. Germline CDR1 is SGHAT and CDR2 is FQNNGV. The CDR3 bases are TGTGCCAGCAGCTTAGGAGCGGGAGGGCCCGGGGATACGCAGTATTTT. Translated: CASSLGAGGPGDTQYF.

The chain recombines TRBV4-1 with TRBJ2-7; perhaps TRBD1 as D (6 bases). The V gene lost 4 bases and the J gene lost 7 bases, with 14 bases spanning the gap. The germline V gene encodes CDR1 MGHRA and CDR2 YSYEKL. CDR3 size: 13 residues. CDR3 sequence: CASSPTGTLEQYF. Here the CDR3 DNA reads TGCGCCAGCAGCCCCACCGGGACACTTGAGCAGTACTTC.

The chain recombines TRBV6-5 with TRBJ2-3; 9 positions match TRBD1. The CDR3 is 16 residues long. After removal of 2 bases from V and 5 bases from J, the junction contained 8 bases not matched to a gene. The germline V gene encodes CDR1 MNHEY and CDR2 SVGAGI. Written as DNA, the CDR3 is TGTGCCAGCAGTTACCCGGGGGGACAGGGCCAAGATACGCAGTATTTT. Encoded protein: CASSYPGGQGQDTQYF.

V is TRBV9 and J is TRBJ1-4; a weak D match, TRBD1 (6 bases). CDR3 length: 15 residues. V lost 0 bases and J 7 bases, leaving 13 bases between the germline ends. Per the germline V gene, CDR1 is SGDLS and CDR2 is YYNGEE. CDR3 DNA sequence: TGTGCCAGCAGCGTAGCGGGGGGCGAGGGTGAAAAACTGTTTTTT. Protein: CASSVAGGEGEKLFF. Full variable domain (remainder filled in from reference TRBV9 and TRBJ1-4): DSGVTQTPKHLITATGQRVTLRCSPRSGDLSVYWYQQSLDQGLQFLIQYYNGEERAKGNILERFSAQQFPDLHSELNLSSLELGDSALYFCASSVAGGEGEKLFFGSGTQLSVL.

V gene TRBV28 combines with J gene TRBJ2-7; TRBD2 aligns across 9 bases. The germline gives CDR1 MDHEN, CDR2 SYDVKM. The length of the CDR3 is 14 residues. J gave up 9 bases and V 6 bases, and 12 bases lay outside the gene matches. The CDR3 DNA reads TGTGCCAGCAGAACCCCAGGGACTAGCCACATGCAGTACTTC. Its translation: CASRTPGTSHMQYF.

The V gene is TRBV19, the J gene TRBJ1-1; TRBD1 is a possible D gene (5 bases). CDR1 is LNHDA, CDR2 SQIVND, per germline (reference sequence). This CDR3 has 14 amino acids. V lost 0 bases to trimming and J lost 4 bases, with 9 bases between them. CDR3 loop: CASSIDGGGTEAFF. The DNA of the CDR3 is TGTGCCAGTAGTATAGATGGGGGGGGCACTGAAGCTTTCTTT.

V is TRBV4-1 and J is TRBJ2-3; 8 nucleotides agree with TRBD2. This CDR3 has 17 residues. CDR1 MGHRA and CDR2 YSYEKL come from the germline V gene. Trimming took 0 bases from V and 6 from J; bases not matched to a gene: 11. The CDR3 reads CASSQEERREAGDTQYF. In DNA, the CDR3 is TGCGCCAGCAGCCAAGAAGAGAGGCGGGAGGCCGGGGATACGCAGTATTTT.

The V gene is TRBV7-9, the J gene TRBJ2-7, with 7 bases lining up with TRBD1. The germline gives CDR1 SEHNR, CDR2 FQNEAQ (reference sequence). The CDR3 covers 12 residues. V lost 5 bases, J lost 5 bases, and 3 bases stayed unmatched. This chain's CDR3 is CASSQTGHEQYF. In DNA, the CDR3 is TGTGCCAGCAGCCAGACAGGGCACGAGCAGTACTTC. Together with reference TRBV7-9 and TRBJ2-7, the CDR3 gives the full variable domain: DTGVSQNPRHKITKRGQNVTFRCDPISEHNRLYWYRQTLGQGPEFLTYFQNEAQLEKSRLLSDRFSAERPKGSFSTLEIQRTEQGDSAMYLCASSQTGHEQYFGPGTRLTVT.

This rearrangement joins TRBV27 to TRBJ2-1, with 12 nucleotides matching TRBD2. The germline V gene encodes CDR1 MNHEY and CDR2 SMNVEV (reference sequence). The CDR3 loop spans 20 amino acids. V was pared by 6 bases and J by 2 bases, with 17 bases of the junction left unmatched. As DNA, the CDR3 is TGTGCCAGCAGGCCCCAACCGAGGACTAGCGGGACGCTCCCCTACAATGAGCAGTTCTTC. Translation gives CASRPQPRTSGTLPYNEQFF.

This sequence joins TRBV27 and TRBJ2-1, with D perhaps TRBD2 (5 bases). The CDR3 has 14 residues. Per the germline V gene, CDR1 is MNHEY and CDR2 is SMNVEV (reference sequence). Deletions cut 11 bases from V and 9 bases from J, with 23 bases between. CDR3 nucleotides: TGTGCCGCCGCCCGGGGTCCGTCCCTCAGTGAGCAGTTCTTC. Translated, it gives CAAARGPSLSEQFF.

The J gene is TRBJ1-1, the V gene TRBV7-9; D perhaps matches TRBD1 (5 bases). Germline V gene data show CDR1 as SEHNR and CDR2 as FQNEAQ (reference sequence). Trimming took off 2 bases at V and 0 bases at J, with 10 bases between the two ends. The CDR3 covers 15 residues. The DNA for the CDR3 is TGTGCCAGCAGCTTACAGGGCTTCATGAACACTGAAGCTTTCTTT. It codes for CASSLQGFMNTEAFF.

The rearrangement uses TRBV5-6 and TRBJ2-7; weak D call: TRBD2 (6 bases). Trimming left V 0 bases short and J 6 bases short, with 19 bases between. The CDR3 extends over 16 amino acids. Germline CDR1 is SGHDT and CDR2 is YYEEEE. CDR3 DNA sequence: TGTGCCAGCAGCTTGGTGGAGGGGCTAGGGGTTGGCGAGCAGTACTTC. Translating gives CASSLVEGLGVGEQYF.

The chain carries TRBV7-8 and TRBJ1-1; a weak D match, TRBD1 (5 bases). The CDR3 runs 16 residues. V was clipped by 1 base and J by 0 bases, with 12 bases between them. Germline-derived CDR1 and CDR2 are SGHVS and FQNEAQ. Here the CDR3 DNA reads TGTGCCAGCAGCTTAGTGGGGGGGGGAATGAACACTGAAGCTTTCTTT. It codes for CASSLVGGGMNTEAFF.

As for this clone: The junction departs from germline at one end; a sequencing error may be responsible. The V gene is TRBV4-1, the J gene TRBJ2-7, with D unresolved. The CDR3 runs 9 residues. Germline CDR1 is MGHRA and CDR2 is YSYEKL. The CDR3 spells CASSQDGHF. DNA for the CDR3: TGCGCCAGCAGCCAAGATGGCCACTTC.

J is TRBJ1-2 and V is TRBV19; tentative D call: TRBD1 (5 bases). The CDR3 runs 14 residues. Between the trimmed V and J ends, which lost 3 bases and 7 bases, there was a span of 15 bases. Germline V CDR1 and CDR2: LNHDA, SQIVND (reference sequence). The CDR3 DNA follows: TGTGCCAGTAGTATTGCCCAGGGCGGTCTTGGCTACACCTTC. Translated: CASSIAQGGLGYTF.

The rearrangement uses TRBV7-9 and TRBJ1-1; TRBD1 aligns across 10 bases. The CDR3 is 16 amino acids. V shed 5 bases, J shed 0 bases, and the junction held 6 bases outside the gene matches. Germline V gene data show CDR1 as SEHNR and CDR2 as FQNEAQ (reference sequence). CDR3 loop: CASSPRQGAMNTEAFF. The CDR3 nucleotides read TGTGCCAGCAGCCCTCGACAGGGGGCCATGAACACTGAAGCTTTCTTT.

The chain uses TRBV27 and TRBJ1-2; D is unresolved. CDR1 and CDR2 from the germline V gene are MNHEY and SMNVEV (reference sequence). This CDR3 has 13 amino acids. The V end lost 5 bases, the J end lost 8 bases, and 15 bases lay between the germline ends. The DNA for the CDR3 is TGTGCCAGCAGTCCCGAGCGGGCGAAAGGCTACACCTTC. This codes for CASSPERAKGYTF.

The chain carries TRBV5-4 and TRBJ2-7; TRBD1 matches at 7 bases. The trim removed 4 bases at V and 2 bases at J, leaving 9 bases unmatched. The CDR3 consists of 15 residues. Looked up from germline, CDR1 is SGHNT and CDR2 is YYREEE (reference sequence). The CDR3 sequence: CASSPQGIPPYEQYF. DNA of the CDR3: TGTGCCAGCAGCCCACAGGGGATTCCCCCCTACGAGCAGTACTTC. The full variable domain, completed using reference TRBV5-4 and TRBJ2-7, is ETGVTQSPTHLIKTRGQQVTLRCSSQSGHNTVSWYQQALGQGPQFIFQYYREEENGRGNFPPRFSGLQFPNYSSELNVNALELDDSALYLCASSPQGIPPYEQYFGPGTRLTVT.

V and J are TRBV19 and TRBJ1-1, with D possibly being TRBD1 (5 bases). The V end lost 7 bases, the J end lost 6 bases, and 18 bases lay between the germline ends. The CDR3 spans 14 residues. CDR1 LNHDA and CDR2 SQIVND come from the germline V gene (reference sequence). The CDR3 protein is CASTVRAMYSEAFF. The CDR3 DNA sequence: TGTGCCAGTACCGTCAGGGCCATGTACTCTGAAGCTTTCTTT.

This chain connects TRBV5-4 to TRBJ2-7, with 12 bases lining up with TRBD1. This CDR3 has 15 residues. The V gene's germline CDR1 is SGHNT and CDR2 YYREEE (reference sequence). V was pared by 4 bases and J by 7 bases, with 9 bases of the junction left unmatched. CDR3 region: CASSRPGTGGEEQYF. The CDR3, as DNA: TGTGCCAGCAGCCGCCCCGGGACAGGGGGCGAAGAGCAGTACTTC. Full variable domain (missing parts from reference TRBV5-4 and TRBJ2-7): ETGVTQSPTHLIKTRGQQVTLRCSSQSGHNTVSWYQQALGQGPQFIFQYYREEENGRGNFPPRFSGLQFPNYSSELNVNALELDDSALYLCASSRPGTGGEEQYFGPGTRLTVT.

In its sample, this clone was seen once. This rearrangement joins TRBV5-1 to TRBJ1-2, with D possibly matching TRBD1 (6 bases). Germline V lookup: CDR1 SGHRS, CDR2 YFSETQ. The CDR3 has 14 amino acids. V was pared by 4 bases and J by 4 bases, with 14 bases between. CDR3: CASSPGGASYGYTF. The CDR3 coding sequence is TGCGCCAGCAGCCCGGGGGGGGCCTCCTATGGCTACACCTTC.

This chain links TRBV11-2 with TRBJ1-2, with D unclear. CDR3 length: 15 residues. V lost 1 base and J 2 bases, leaving 11 bases between the germline ends. Germline-derived CDR1 and CDR2 are SGHAT and FQNNGV. CDR3 nucleotide sequence: TGTGCCAGCAGCTTAGGTATAACAGACAACTATGGCTACACCTTC. Translated, it gives CASSLGITDNYGYTF.

The chain recombines TRBV5-1 with TRBJ2-3; 7 bases line up with TRBD1. The J segment lost 6 bases and the V segment lost 4 bases, leaving 8 bases of the junction unmatched. The CDR3 has 14 amino acids. Germline loops: CDR1 SGHRS, CDR2 YFSETQ. The CDR3 DNA follows: TGCGCCAGCAGCCCATGGACAGGAGCGGATACGCAGTATTTT. Amino acids: CASSPWTGADTQYF.

This clone was counted once. The V call is TRBV2, the J call TRBJ2-1, with unresolved D. Germline V gene sequence: CDR1 SNHLY, CDR2 FYNNEI. The CDR3 has 13 residues. The V and J ends lost 8 bases and 3 bases respectively, with 11 bases between them. CDR3 residues: CASRSFNYNEQFF. The CDR3 bases are TGTGCCAGCCGAAGCTTTAACTACAATGAGCAGTTCTTC.

In its sample, this clone was seen once. The gene calls are TRBV6-1 and TRBJ1-2, with D unresolved. CDR1 MNHNS and CDR2 SASEGT come from the germline V gene. This CDR3 is 13 amino acids long. Trimming stripped 5 bases from V and 1 base from J, with 8 bases between. CDR3 sequence: CASSRDNNYGYTF. The CDR3 nucleotides read TGTGCCAGCAGTCGCGATAATAACTATGGCTACACCTTC.

CDR3 sequence: CASSLQGTKETQYF. The CDR3 DNA sequence: TGCGCCAGCAGCTTGCAGGGGACCAAAGAGACCCAGTACTTC. The J gene is TRBJ2-5, the V gene TRBV5-1, with D tentatively TRBD1 (6 bases). Deletions cut 1 base from V and 3 bases from J, with 10 bases between. The CDR3 consists of 14 residues. The germline gives CDR1 SGHRS, CDR2 YFSETQ.

The chain recombines TRBV28 with TRBJ1-4, with 9 bases fitting TRBD1. This CDR3 region has 14 residues. With V trimmed by 6 bases and J by 5 bases, 4 bases remained unmatched. Germline V CDR1 and CDR2: MDHEN, SYDVKM. CDR3 nucleotides: TGTGCCAGCAGACCGACAGGGGGGAATGAAAAACTGTTTTTT. Residues: CASRPTGGNEKLFF.

This chain uses TRBV4-1 with TRBJ1-5; D remains ambiguous. This CDR3 spans 15 amino acids. Germline CDR1 reads MGHRA; CDR2 reads YSYEKL. Deletions cut 1 base from V and 4 bases from J, with 11 bases between. CDR3 residues: CASSQVGLSNQPQHF. CDR3 nucleotides: TGCGCCAGCAGCCAAGTTGGGCTCAGTAATCAGCCCCAGCATTTT.

This sequence joins TRBV7-9 and TRBJ2-5; D perhaps matches TRBD2 (6 bases). The CDR3 contains 14 residues. CDR1 and CDR2 (germline): SEHNR, FQNEAQ (reference sequence). Trimming removed 2 bases at V and 8 bases at J, with 15 bases between. CDR3 coding DNA: TGTGCCAGCAGCTTAAGGGACTGGATAGGTACCCAGTACTTC. Its protein product is CASSLRDWIGTQYF.

This clone was observed a handful of times. The chain is built from TRBV6-1 and TRBJ1-3; unclear D gene. The germline gives CDR1 MNHNS, CDR2 SASEGT. V was cut by 4 bases and J by 1 base, with 14 bases left in between. This CDR3 region has 16 residues. CDR3 nucleotides: TGTGCCAGCAGTGCTGCAGGCCGATATTCTGGAAACACCATATATTTT. Protein sequence: CASSAAGRYSGNTIYF.

The chain recombines TRBV28 with TRBJ2-7, with D possibly being TRBD2 (6 bases). The CDR3 sequence is 15 residues long. The germline V gene encodes CDR1 MDHEN and CDR2 SYDVKM. Trimming took off 5 bases at V and 3 bases at J, with 17 bases between the two ends. The CDR3 DNA reads as TGTGCCAGCAGTCCTAGCGCCCCGGGGAGCTACGAGCAGTACTTC. Its translation: CASSPSAPGSYEQYF.

This rearrangement joins TRBV7-9 to TRBJ2-7, with 9 bases fitting TRBD1. The ends lost 1 base at V and 6 bases at J; junction bases unmatched: 4. Germline values: CDR1 SEHNR, CDR2 FQNEAQ (reference sequence). CDR3 length equals 14 residues. The CDR3 DNA sequence: TGTGCCAGCAGCTTAGACAGGGGGCTTTCCGAGCAGTACTTC. Amino acid sequence: CASSLDRGLSEQYF. Full variable domain (remainder filled in from reference TRBV7-9 and TRBJ2-7): DTGVSQNPRHKITKRGQNVTFRCDPISEHNRLYWYRQTLGQGPEFLTYFQNEAQLEKSRLLSDRFSAERPKGSFSTLEIQRTEQGDSAMYLCASSLDRGLSEQYFGPGTRLTVT.